Detailed here is one T cell receptor (beta chain). Antigen unknown. The ends were cut back, 5 bases at V and 4 bases at J, with 14 bases in the middle. The CDR3 sequence is 14 residues long. From germline, CDR1 is SGHTA and CDR2 FQGNSA. Before the diagnostic colonoscopy, ulcerative colitis patients were free of immunosuppressive medication. The sample belongs to a study of pediatric ulcerative colitis. Whole-study findings and limits: This repertoire reflects total lymphocytes rather than subpopulations like regulatory T cells. Blood samples from a couple of patients yielded substantially fewer templates and were excluded from blood-rectal overlap analysis. A couple of rectal CDR3 clonotypes occurred in all ulcerative colitis patients.

Measured with immunoSEQ multiplex PCR; TCRdb has only the in-frame clones, and not every one. Of fewer than 45,000 clones in the sample, less than 90% were seen once. The chain links TRBV7-2 to TRBJ1-1, with D possibly TRBD1 on 6 matching bases. The sequencing sample was made of blood. This clonotype was sampled from a girl aged 5-17 years with moderate ulcerative colitis. In DNA, the CDR3 is TGTGCCAGCAGCGTCCGACAGGTGGGCACTGAAGCTTTCTTT. Its protein is CASSVRQVGTEAFF. Together with reference TRBV7-2 and TRBJ1-1, the CDR3 gives the full variable domain: GAGVSQSPSNKVTEKGKDVELRCDPISGHTALYWYRQSLGQGLEFLIYFQGNSAPDKSGLPSDRFSAERTGGSVSTLTIQRTQQEDSAVYLCASSVRQVGTEAFFGQGTRLTVV.